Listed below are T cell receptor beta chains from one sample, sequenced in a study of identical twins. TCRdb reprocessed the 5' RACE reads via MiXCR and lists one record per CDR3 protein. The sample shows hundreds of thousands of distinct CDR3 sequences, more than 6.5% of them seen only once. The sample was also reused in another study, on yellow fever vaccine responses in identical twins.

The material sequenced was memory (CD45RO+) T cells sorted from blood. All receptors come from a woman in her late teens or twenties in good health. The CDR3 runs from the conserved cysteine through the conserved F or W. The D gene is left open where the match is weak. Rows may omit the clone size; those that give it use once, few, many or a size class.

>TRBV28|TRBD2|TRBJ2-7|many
TGTGCCAGCAGTTCCGGGGGGAGGGTCGAGCAGTACTTC
CASSSGGRVEQYF
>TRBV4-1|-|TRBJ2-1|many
TGCGCCAGCAGCCAACTTCATGACAGGAATGAGCAGTTCTTC
CASSQLHDRNEQFF
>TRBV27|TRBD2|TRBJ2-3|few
TGTGCCAGCAGACTACTAGCGGGGACTAGCACAGATACGCAGTATTTT
CASRLLAGTSTDTQYF
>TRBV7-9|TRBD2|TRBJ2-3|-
TGTGCCAGCAGCTCGGGACTACACTACACAGATACGCAGTATTTT
CASSSGLHYTDTQYF
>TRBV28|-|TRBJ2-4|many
TGTGCCAGCAGTTTAACGGGTCCCCAGGACTTC
CASSLTGPQDF
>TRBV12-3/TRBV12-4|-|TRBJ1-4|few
TGTGCCAGCAGTATCGGGACGAGAGGGCTTAGGGCTAATGAAAAACTGTTTTTT
CASSIGTRGLRANEKLFF
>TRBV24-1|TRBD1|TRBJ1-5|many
TGTGCCACCAGTGATTGGACAGGGCTCCCCCAGCATTTT
CATSDWTGLPQHF
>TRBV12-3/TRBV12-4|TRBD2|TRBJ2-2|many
TGTGCCAGCAACCTAGCGGGAGGCACCGGGGAGCTGTTTTTT
CASNLAGGTGELFF
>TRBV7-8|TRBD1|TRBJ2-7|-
TGTGCCAGCAGCTTTACGACAGGGGGCTACGAGCAGTACTTC
CASSFTTGGYEQYF
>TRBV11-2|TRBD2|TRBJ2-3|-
TGTGCCAGCAGCCCCCTCGGGTTTCGCGGGAGGACAGATACGCAGTATTTT
CASSPLGFRGRTDTQYF
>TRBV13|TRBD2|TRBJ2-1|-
TGTGCCAGCAGCTTCGGAGCGGGAGACCCCTACAATGAGCAGTTCTTC
CASSFGAGDPYNEQFF
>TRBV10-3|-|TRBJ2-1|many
TGTGCCATCAGTGAGTCGCAGGGGCTCGGACAGAACAATGAGCAGTTCTTC
CAISESQGLGQNNEQFF
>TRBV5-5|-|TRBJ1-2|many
TGTGCCAGCAGGCTTGGTGAGGGGCTGTTCTATGGCTACACCTTC
CASRLGEGLFYGYTF
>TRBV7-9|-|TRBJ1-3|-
TGTGCTACGACAGCTCTCTCTGGAAACACCATATATTTT
CATTALSGNTIYF
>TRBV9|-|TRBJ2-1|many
TGTGCCAGCAGCGTAGCGACTAGAGGGACCTACAATGAGCAGTTCTTC
CASSVATRGTYNEQFF
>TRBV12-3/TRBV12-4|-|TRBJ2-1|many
TGTGCCAGCAGTTTGTCAGGGTGGGGGGAGCAGTTCTTC
CASSLSGWGEQFF
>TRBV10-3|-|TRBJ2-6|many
TGTGCCACTTACAACTCTGGGGCCAACGTCCTGACTTTC
CATYNSGANVLTF
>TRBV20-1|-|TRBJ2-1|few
TGCAGTGCTAGAGAGGAGGGGGGAATGAGAGAGCGGGAGCAGTTCTTC
CSAREEGGMREREQFF
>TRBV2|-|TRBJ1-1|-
TGTGCCAGCACGCCAAACCTGAACACTGAAGCTTTCTTT
CASTPNLNTEAFF
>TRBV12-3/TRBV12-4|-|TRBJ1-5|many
TGTGCCAGCAGTCCTCGGACAGAGCAGCCCCAGCATTTT
CASSPRTEQPQHF
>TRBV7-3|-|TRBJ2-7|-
TGTGCCAGCAGCTTAAATGGGCAGTACGAGCAGTACTTC
CASSLNGQYEQYF
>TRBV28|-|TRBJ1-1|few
TGTGCCAGCAGTCTCATAATGGGAAACACTGAAGCTTTCTTT
CASSLIMGNTEAFF
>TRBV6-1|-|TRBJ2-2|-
TGTGCCAGCAGTCCTCGGGGGAACACCGGGGAGCTGTTTTTT
CASSPRGNTGELFF
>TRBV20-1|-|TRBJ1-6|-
TGCAGTGCAAAAAACAGGGATCGGTCACCCCTCCACTTT
CSAKNRDRSPLHF
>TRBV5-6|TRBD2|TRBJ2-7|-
TGTGCCAGCAGCTTGGCCGGGAGGGAGCAGTACTTC
CASSLAGREQYF
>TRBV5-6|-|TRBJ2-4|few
TGTGCCAGCAGCCGAGGGTCCTATTCATTACTAGCCAAAAACATTCAGTACTTC
CASSRGSYSLLAKNIQYF
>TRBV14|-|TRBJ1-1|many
TGTGCCAGCAGCCCACAGGGTGGGAGCACTGAAGCTTTCTTT
CASSPQGGSTEAFF
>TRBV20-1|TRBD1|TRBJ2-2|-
TGCAGTGCTCAGACAGGGGGTAACACCGGGGAGCTGTTTTTT
CSAQTGGNTGELFF
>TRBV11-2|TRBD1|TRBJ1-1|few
TGTGCCAGCAGCTTAGACAGGGGGCGCAGAGCTTTCTTT
CASSLDRGRRAFF
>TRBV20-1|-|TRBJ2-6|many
TGCAGTGCCGACAATAGCCTCTCTGGGGCCAACGTCCTGACTTTC
CSADNSLSGANVLTF
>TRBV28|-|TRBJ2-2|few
TGTGCCAGCAGTTTTCTTCAGGGGACCGGGGAGCTGTTTTTT
CASSFLQGTGELFF
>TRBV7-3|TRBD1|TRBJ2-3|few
TGTGCCAGCAGCTTAAGACAGGGGGCGATGGATACGCAGTATTTT
CASSLRQGAMDTQYF
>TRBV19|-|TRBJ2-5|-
TGTGCCAGTAGTCCGGAGAGTGTACAAGAGACCCAGTACTTC
CASSPESVQETQYF
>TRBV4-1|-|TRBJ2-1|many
TGCGCCAGCAGCTTCTTGGGGGATGAGCAGTTCTTC
CASSFLGDEQFF
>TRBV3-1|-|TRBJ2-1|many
TGTGCCAGCAGCCAAGATCTCGGGGCCAGTCTCGAGTTCTTC
CASSQDLGASLEFF
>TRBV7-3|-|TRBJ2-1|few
TGTGCCAGCAGCGTGACTGACTACAATGAGCAGTTCTTC
CASSVTDYNEQFF
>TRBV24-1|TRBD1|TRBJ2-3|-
TGTGCCACCAGCGGACAGGGTATGGCAGATACGCAGTATTTT
CATSGQGMADTQYF
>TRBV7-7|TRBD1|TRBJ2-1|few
TGTGCCAGCAGCATCGACAGGGGAGTCTACAATGAGCAGTTCTTC
CASSIDRGVYNEQFF
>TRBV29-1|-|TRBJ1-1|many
TGCAGCGTTGAATCCGGGAACACTGAAGCTTTCTTT
CSVESGNTEAFF
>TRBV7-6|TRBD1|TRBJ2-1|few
TGTGCCAGCAGCCCGGCCGGGACAGGGGTATCTAATGAGCAGTTCTTC
CASSPAGTGVSNEQFF
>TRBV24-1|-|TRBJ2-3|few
TGTGCCACCAGTGACCCCGGAGGAGGGGAAGATACGCAGTATTTT
CATSDPGGGEDTQYF
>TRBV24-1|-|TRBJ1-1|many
TGTGCCACCAGTGACTACAGGAACACTGAAGCTTTCTTT
CATSDYRNTEAFF
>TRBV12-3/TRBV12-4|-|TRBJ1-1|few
TGTGCCAGCAACAGGGTCATGAACACTGAAGCTTTCTTT
CASNRVMNTEAFF
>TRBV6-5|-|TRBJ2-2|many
TGTGCCAGCAGCTCCAGAACCGGGGAGCTGTTTTTT
CASSSRTGELFF
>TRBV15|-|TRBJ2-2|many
TGTGCCACCAGCACGAACCTCCGCCTGGGGAAAAACACCGGGGAGCTGTTTTTT
CATSTNLRLGKNTGELFF
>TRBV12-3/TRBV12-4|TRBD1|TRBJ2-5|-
TGTGCCAGCAGTAAGACAGGGGGCGGGGAGACCCAGTACTTC
CASSKTGGGETQYF